This T cell receptor beta chain was retrieved from a study of T cells after yellow fever vaccination. Findings and caveats of the study: Primary-vaccination clones mostly resurfaced post-booster (less than 98% CD4, about 87% CD8). There was a small share of clonotypes that showed up in both the CD4 and CD8 compartments. Secondary responses were weaker yet peaked faster, day 5 versus 15.

UMIs and a universal primer site were added when TCR cDNA was made by 5'RACE template switching. TCRdb reanalysed the 5' RACE reads using MiXCR and keeps one entry per CDR3 protein. Of nearly 300,000 distinct CDR3 sequences detected, approximately 10% appear once; the ten largest clones hold 3% to 4%. This clonotype has just a few counts. The antigen is unknown. The sample in question was CD4+ T cells sorted from PBMCs, obtained 5 days after the yellow fever booster vaccination. The source of this sequence is a man aged 18 to 29 who received the YFV17D yellow fever vaccine.

The DNA for the CDR3 is TGTGCCAGCACCTCAATACTAGGACAGGGTATATCTCGTCAGTACTTC. Residues: CASTSILGQGISRQYF. V gene TRBV7-2 combines with J gene TRBJ2-4, with 8 bases identical to TRBD1. Losses at the gene ends were 7 bases for V and 12 bases for J; bases not matched to a gene: 20. Germline V gives CDR1 SGHTA, CDR2 FQGNSA. The CDR3 sequence is 16 residues long.